This passage covers 31 T cell receptor beta chains from one sample sequenced in a study of CD8 T cells in Susac syndrome. Random-hexamer reverse transcription was applied to about 0.45 to 1 ug RNA. MiXCR, applied by TCRdb to the immunoSEQ multiplex PCR reads, yields one record per CDR3 protein. The sample lists approximately 150,000 distinct CDR3 sequences, over 75% occurring once. Sequencing was done on a sample of CD8+ T cells from PBMCs. All receptors derive from a human donor with multiple sclerosis.

This clonotype was seen a handful of times. V usage is TRBV19 and J usage is TRBJ1-4, with 8 bases identical to TRBD1. In germline, CDR1 is LNHDA, CDR2 SQIVND (reference sequence). V was pared by 5 bases and J by 9 bases, with 5 bases of the junction left unmatched. This CDR3 spans 13 amino acids. CDR3 loop: CASSEGDRKKLFF. For the CDR3, the DNA is TGTGCCAGTAGTGAAGGGGACAGGAAAAAACTGTTTTTT.

Of note for this clonotype: Relative to the germline gene, one junction end is altered; a read error may explain this. The J gene is TRBJ1-2, the V gene TRBV9; D may be TRBD1 (6 bases). CDR1 SGDLS and CDR2 YYNGEE come from the germline V gene. The CDR3 runs to 13 residues. DNA for the CDR3: TGTGCCGGCAGCGAGGGGGAAGACTATGGCTACACCTTC. It specifies CAGSEGEDYGYTF.

The genes are TRBV7-6 and TRBJ2-7, with 11 bases aligning to TRBD1. Germline trimming cut 5 bases from V and 4 bases from J; bases unmatched to any gene: 4. CDR3 length equals 14 residues. The V gene's germline CDR1 is SGHVS and CDR2 FNYEAQ. The CDR3, as DNA: TGTGCCAGCAGCCATGGGACAGGGGGGTACGAGCAGTACTTC. Translated, it gives CASSHGTGGYEQYF.

The chain employs TRBV19 and TRBJ1-5; D not certain. From germline, CDR1 is LNHDA and CDR2 SQIVND (reference sequence). V gave up 7 bases and J gave up 9 bases, with 13 bases separating them. The CDR3 consists of 12 residues. CDR3: CASNGESWPQHF. The CDR3 DNA reads as TGTGCCAGTAACGGTGAATCATGGCCCCAGCATTTT.

This chain uses TRBV10-3 with TRBJ1-2; 7 bases map to TRBD1. Germline CDR1 ENHRY, CDR2 SYGVKD. V lost 10 bases to trimming and J lost 4 bases; unmatched junction nucleotides: 21. The CDR3 has 17 residues. In DNA, the CDR3 is TGTGCCACCAACCATAAAAGACAGGGCACCCATCTCTATGGCTACACCTTC. It encodes CATNHKRQGTHLYGYTF.

The CDR3: CSAKGRWLHQVSNTEAFF. CDR3 DNA: TGCAGTGCTAAGGGCCGTTGGCTCCATCAGGTTTCGAACACTGAAGCTTTCTTT. The chain carries TRBV20-1 and TRBJ1-1; D is unresolved. V lost 4 bases and J 1 base, leaving 25 bases between the germline ends. The germline gives CDR1 DFQATT, CDR2 SNEGSKA (reference sequence). This CDR3 is 18 amino acids long.

This sequence joins TRBV4-1 and TRBJ2-5; TRBD2 matches at 11 bases. Germline assignment: CDR1 MGHRA and CDR2 YSYEKL. CDR3 length: 17 residues. V lost 2 bases to trimming and J lost 7 bases; unmatched junction nucleotides: 12. The CDR3 sequence: CASSQKGLAVPLGTQYF. The CDR3 DNA reads as TGCGCCAGCAGCCAAAAGGGACTAGCGGTTCCCCTGGGGACCCAGTACTTC.

CDR3 sequence (DNA): TGTGCCTCAACATCAGCGGCGAAGGTGAATGAGCAGTTCTTC. Translating gives CASTSAAKVNEQFF. The chain uses TRBV28 and TRBJ2-1, with D possibly being TRBD2 (5 bases). The germline V gene encodes CDR1 MDHEN and CDR2 SYDVKM. The CDR3 is 14 amino acids. V shed 11 bases and J shed 7 bases, with 21 bases lying between them.

This clonotype occurred a few times. This chain uses TRBV6-1 with TRBJ1-2; D unclear. CDR1 is MNHNS and CDR2 is SASEGT in the germline V gene. The V end lost 5 bases, the J end lost 4 bases, and 11 bases lay between the germline ends. The length of the CDR3 is 13 residues. CDR3 region: CASSLSGSYGYTF. CDR3 in DNA: TGTGCCAGCAGTTTATCCGGCAGCTATGGCTACACCTTC.

V gene TRBV6-1 combines with J gene TRBJ2-7; 7 positions match TRBD1. The length of the CDR3 is 15 residues. From germline, CDR1 is MNHNS and CDR2 SASEGT. V lost 1 base and J lost 3; bases outside the gene matches: 6. CDR3 loop: CASSEVETGFYEQYV. CDR3 bases: TGTGCCAGCAGTGAAGTTGAGACAGGGTTCTACGAGCAGTACGTC.

This clonotype came up a few times. This chain connects TRBV4-1 to TRBJ2-4, with TRBD1 as a possible D gene (6 bases). The length of the CDR3 is 15 residues. Trimming shortened V by 1 base and J by 8 bases, and 15 bases separated the two germline ends. Germline V gives CDR1 MGHRA, CDR2 YSYEKL. In nucleotides, the CDR3 is TGCGCCAGCAGCCAAGTAGGGGACACCCGGGACATTCAGTACTTC. Protein product: CASSQVGDTRDIQYF.

This chain connects TRBV5-1 to TRBJ1-1; 10 bases map to TRBD1. Trimming cost V 0 bases and J 5 bases; bases outside gene matches: 4. Germline assignment: CDR1 SGHRS and CDR2 YFSETQ. The CDR3 runs to 15 residues. CDR3 residues: CASSLGQGARTEAFF. CDR3 DNA sequence: TGCGCCAGCAGCTTGGGACAGGGGGCGAGGACTGAAGCTTTCTTT.

The chain has TRBV15 and TRBJ2-5; D gene unclear. CDR3 length: 14 amino acids. Germline assignment: CDR1 LNHNV and CDR2 YYDKDF (reference sequence). Trimming left V 2 bases short and J 5 bases short, with 12 bases between. CDR3 bases: TGTGCCACCAGCAGATCAGTCTCGACGGAGACCCAGTACTTC. Its protein product is CATSRSVSTETQYF. The full variable domain, rest sourced from reference TRBV15 and TRBJ2-5, is DAMVIQNPRYQVTQFGKPVTLSCSQTLNHNVMYWYQQKSSQAPKLLFHYYDKDFNNEADTPDNFQSRRPNTSFCFLDIRSPGLGDTAMYLCATSRSVSTETQYFGPGTRLLVL.

This clonotype was detected only once. The gene calls are TRBV27 and TRBJ2-1; 7 bases are a match to TRBD2. V trimming: 3 bases; J trimming: 0 bases; junction bases outside the gene matches: 8. CDR1 and CDR2 (germline): MNHEY, SMNVEV (reference sequence). The CDR3 totals 17 residues. The CDR3 here is CASSFSGGGYSYNEQFF. The CDR3 DNA sequence: TGTGCCAGCAGTTTTTCGGGCGGGGGTTACTCCTACAATGAGCAGTTCTTC.

V and J are TRBV7-2 and TRBJ2-5; 8 positions agree with TRBD2. The CDR3 runs 17 residues. J gave up 2 bases and V 7 bases, and 15 bases lay outside the gene matches. Germline values: CDR1 SGHTA, CDR2 FQGNSA. The CDR3 reads CASNKRGGGSLQETQYF. In DNA form, the CDR3 reads TGTGCCAGCAACAAACGGGGGGGCGGGAGCTTACAAGAGACCCAGTACTTC.

The chain recombines TRBV15 with TRBJ1-5; unclear D gene. V was clipped by 0 bases and J by 6 bases, with 12 bases between them. CDR3 length equals 15 residues. Germline CDR1 is LNHNV and CDR2 is YYDKDF (reference sequence). The CDR3 coding sequence is TGTGCCACCAGCAGAGATGGGAGTATAGGTCAGCCCCAGCATTTT. As protein: CATSRDGSIGQPQHF.

V gene TRBV20-1 combines with J gene TRBJ2-7; 9 bases line up with TRBD2. The CDR3 runs 17 residues. V trimming: 0 bases; J trimming: 4 bases; junction bases outside the gene matches: 13. Germline-derived CDR1 and CDR2 are DFQATT and SNEGSKA (reference sequence). CDR3 amino acids: CSAREIKISGGLYEQYF. DNA of the CDR3: TGCAGTGCTAGAGAGATTAAGATTAGCGGGGGTTTGTACGAGCAGTACTTC.

The V and J genes are TRBV2 and TRBJ2-1, with D uncertain. Germline V gene sequence: CDR1 SNHLY, CDR2 FYNNEI. V gave up 7 bases and J gave up 8 bases, with 12 bases separating them. The CDR3 has 12 residues. The CDR3 coding sequence is TGTGCCAGCACCCGAATAAGGGATGAGCAGTTCTTC. It codes for CASTRIRDEQFF.

V is TRBV5-3 and J is TRBJ2-1; 9 bases match TRBD2. TRBV5-3 is treated as an ORF (open reading frame) with a function not yet certain. V dropped 0 bases and J dropped 3; count of bases not matched to a gene: 10. There are 18 residues in the CDR3. CDR3 amino acids: CARSLVLIAGEYYNEQFF. Written as DNA, the CDR3 is TGTGCCAGAAGCTTGGTTTTGATAGCGGGAGAATACTACAATGAGCAGTTCTTC.

The gene calls are TRBV21-1 and TRBJ2-6; the listed D gene, TRBD2, was not tested against the DNA. TRBV21-1 is a documented pseudogene. This CDR3 contains 17 residues. The CDR3 here is CASTVSGGFSGANVLTF. CDR3 DNA sequence: TGTGCCAGCACCGTTTCGGGGGGGTTCTCTGGGGCCAACGTCCTGACTTTC.

This chain connects TRBV12-3 or TRBV12-4 to TRBJ2-1; the D is unclear. This CDR3 contains 12 residues. Trimming left V 8 bases short and J 6 bases short, with 11 bases between. CDR3: CASGPGTNEQFF. CDR3 coding DNA: TGTGCCAGCGGTCCAGGAACCAATGAGCAGTTCTTC.

The chain combines TRBV27 with TRBJ2-7, with D perhaps matching TRBD1 (5 bases). From germline, CDR1 is MNHEY and CDR2 SMNVEV (reference sequence). V dropped 5 bases and J dropped 7 bases, with 15 bases sitting between them. This CDR3 has 13 amino acids. DNA for the CDR3: TGTGCCAGCAGTCCCCCAGGGCTAATAGAGCAGTACTTC. Residues: CASSPPGLIEQYF.

The gene calls are TRBV11-2 and TRBJ2-7; D tentatively fits TRBD1 or TRBD2 (6 bases each). The CDR3 length is 15 residues. Germline CDR1 is SGHAT and CDR2 is FQNNGV. V was shortened by 8 bases and J by 6 bases, with 23 bases between the two germline ends. The CDR3 DNA is TGTGCCAGCGGCCTTATGGGGGGCCGCGGTGGCGAGCAGTACTTC. Its translation: CASGLMGGRGGEQYF.

The sample holds a few counts of this clonotype. J is TRBJ2-7 and V is TRBV19; possible D gene TRBD1, 5 bases. The CDR3 is made up of 13 amino acids. Germline assignment: CDR1 LNHDA and CDR2 SQIVND (reference sequence). V was clipped by 4 bases and J by 2 bases, with 9 bases between them. CDR3 sequence reads: CASSSGQPYEQYF. For the CDR3, the DNA is TGTGCCAGTAGTAGCGGACAACCCTACGAGCAGTACTTC.

Written as DNA, the CDR3 is TGTGCCAGCAGCTCGTCTCTCCGGAGCGAGCAGTACTTC. Translated, it gives CASSSSLRSEQYF. The J gene is TRBJ2-7, the V gene TRBV7-9; D not certain. CDR1 is SEHNR and CDR2 is FQNEAQ in the germline V gene (reference sequence). V was clipped by 4 bases and J by 6 bases, with 13 bases between them. The CDR3 sequence is 13 residues long.

The rearrangement joins TRBV20-1 to TRBJ2-1, with 10 bases fitting TRBD2. Trimming cost V 0 bases and J 7 bases; bases outside gene matches: 15. The germline gives CDR1 DFQATT, CDR2 SNEGSKA (reference sequence). CDR3 size: 18 residues. CDR3 in amino acids: CSARDQKRVGLASNEQFF. CDR3 nucleotides: TGCAGTGCTAGAGATCAGAAAAGGGTGGGACTAGCGTCGAATGAGCAGTTCTTC.

CDR3 amino acids: CSVDIRGETQYF. The CDR3 DNA follows: TGCAGCGTTGACATCAGGGGAGAGACCCAGTACTTC. The gene calls are TRBV29-1 and TRBJ2-5; D may be TRBD1 (6 bases). Trimming left V 3 bases short and J 4 bases short, with 9 bases between. The CDR3 has 12 amino acids. Germline values: CDR1 SQVTM, CDR2 ANQGSEA.

The V and J genes are TRBV27 and TRBJ1-4; TRBD1 is a possible D gene (5 bases). V was cut by 2 bases and J by 7 bases, with 11 bases left in between. CDR1 and CDR2 from the germline V gene are MNHEY and SMNVEV (reference sequence). This CDR3 has 14 amino acids. The CDR3 here is CASSLTYGGEKLFF. The CDR3 coding sequence is TGTGCCAGCAGTTTAACTTATGGGGGTGAAAAACTGTTTTTT.

The sample holds a few counts of this clonotype. This sequence joins TRBV11-2 and TRBJ2-7; D is unresolved. The CDR3 is 11 residues long. CDR1 is SGHAT and CDR2 is FQNNGV in the germline V gene. The V end was cut by 7 bases, the J end by 0 bases, with 4 bases between. CDR3 DNA: TGTGCCAGCACAAACTCCTACGAGCAGTACTTC. This encodes CASTNSYEQYF. The full variable domain, its missing parts supplied by reference TRBV11-2 and TRBJ2-7, is EAGVAQSPRYKIIEKRQSVAFWCNPISGHATLYWYQQILGQGPKLLIQFQNNGVVDDSQLPKDRFSAERLKGVDSTLKIQPAKLEDSAVYLCASTNSYEQYFGPGTRLTVT.

This sequence joins TRBV12-3 or TRBV12-4 and TRBJ1-1; no clear D gene. The CDR3 has 12 residues. Trimming took off 6 bases at V and 7 bases at J, with 12 bases between the two ends. This chain's CDR3 is CASSLTRNEAFF. For the CDR3, the DNA is TGTGCCAGCAGCCTCACGAGGAATGAAGCTTTCTTT.

The rearrangement uses TRBV30 and TRBJ1-4; D gene ambiguous. This CDR3 has 13 residues. V lost 3 bases, J lost 5 bases, and 10 bases lay in between. The germline V gene encodes CDR1 GTSNPN and CDR2 SVGIG (reference sequence). The CDR3 DNA is TGTGCCTGGAGAGGGCTGGGGAATGAAAAACTGTTTTTT. It is translated as CAWRGLGNEKLFF. The whole variable domain, remainder taken from reference TRBV30 and TRBJ1-4, is SQTIHQWPATLVQPVGSPLSLECTVEGTSNPNLYWYRQAAGRGLQLLFYSVGIGQISSEVPQNLSASRPQDRQFILSSKKLLLSDSGFYLCAWRGLGNEKLFFGSGTQLSVL.